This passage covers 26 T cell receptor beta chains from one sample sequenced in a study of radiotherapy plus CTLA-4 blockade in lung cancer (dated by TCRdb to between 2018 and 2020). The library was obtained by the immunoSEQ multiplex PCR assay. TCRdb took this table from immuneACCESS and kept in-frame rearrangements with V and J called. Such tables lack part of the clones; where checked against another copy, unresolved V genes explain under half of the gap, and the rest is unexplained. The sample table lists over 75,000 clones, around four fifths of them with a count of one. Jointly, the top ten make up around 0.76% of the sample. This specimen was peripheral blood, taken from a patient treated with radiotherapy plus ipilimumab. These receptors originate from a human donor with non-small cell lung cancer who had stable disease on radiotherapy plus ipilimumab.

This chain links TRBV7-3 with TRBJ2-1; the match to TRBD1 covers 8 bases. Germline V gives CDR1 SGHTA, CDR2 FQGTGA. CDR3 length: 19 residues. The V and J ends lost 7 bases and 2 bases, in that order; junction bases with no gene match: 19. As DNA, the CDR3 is TGTGCCAGCAAACATATTTCCCCTACCCTGGACAGGGCCTACAATGAGCAGTTCTTC. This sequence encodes CASKHISPTLDRAYNEQFF. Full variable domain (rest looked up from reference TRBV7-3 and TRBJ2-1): GAGVSQTPSNKVTEKGKYVELRCDPISGHTALYWYRQSLGQGPEFLIYFQGTGAADDSGLPNDRFFAVRPEGSVSTLKIQRTERGDSAVYLCASKHISPTLDRAYNEQFFGPGTRLTVL.

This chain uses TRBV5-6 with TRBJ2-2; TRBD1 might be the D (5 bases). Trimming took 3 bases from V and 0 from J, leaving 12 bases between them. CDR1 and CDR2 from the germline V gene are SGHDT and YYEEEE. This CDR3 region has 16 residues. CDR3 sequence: CASSSLGAANTGELFF. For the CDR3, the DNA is TGTGCCAGCAGCTCATTAGGGGCGGCGAACACCGGGGAGCTGTTTTTT.

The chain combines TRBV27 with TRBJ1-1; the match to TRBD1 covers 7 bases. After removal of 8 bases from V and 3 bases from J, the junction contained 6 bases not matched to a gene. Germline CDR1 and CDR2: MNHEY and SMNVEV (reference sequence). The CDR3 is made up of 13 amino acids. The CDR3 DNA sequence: TGTGCCAGCCTGGGACAGCGGGACACTGAAGCTTTCTTT. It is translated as CASLGQRDTEAFF.

This CDR3 reads CASIPGDSYEQYF. CDR3 coding DNA: TGTGCCAGCATCCCCGGCGATTCCTACGAGCAGTACTTC. This sequence joins TRBV7-8 and TRBJ2-7; D gene ambiguous. Between the trimmed V and J ends, which lost 7 bases and 1 base, there was a span of 11 bases. The germline gives CDR1 SGHVS, CDR2 FQNEAQ. The CDR3 runs to 13 residues.

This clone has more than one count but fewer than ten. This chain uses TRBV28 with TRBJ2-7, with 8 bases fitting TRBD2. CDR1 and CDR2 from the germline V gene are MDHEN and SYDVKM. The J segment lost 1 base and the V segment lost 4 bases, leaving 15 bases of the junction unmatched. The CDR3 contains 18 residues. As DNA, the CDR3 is TGTGCCAGCAGTTCAGGAGCGGGGGCACGGGCCTCGTCCTACGAGCAGTACTTC. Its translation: CASSSGAGARASSYEQYF. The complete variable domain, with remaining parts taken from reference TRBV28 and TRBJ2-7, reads DVKVTQSSRYLVKRTGEKVFLECVQDMDHENMFWYRQDPGLGLRLIYFSYDVKMKEKGDIPEGYSVSREKKERFSLILESASTNQTSMYLCASSSGAGARASSYEQYFGPGTRLTVT.

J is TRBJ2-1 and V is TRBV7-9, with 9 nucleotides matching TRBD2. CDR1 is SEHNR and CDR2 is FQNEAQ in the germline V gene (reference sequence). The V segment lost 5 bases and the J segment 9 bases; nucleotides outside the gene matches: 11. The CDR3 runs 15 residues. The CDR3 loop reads CASSPPGGRGGEQFF. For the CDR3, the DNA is TGTGCCAGCAGCCCGCCAGGCGGGAGGGGGGGTGAGCAGTTCTTC.

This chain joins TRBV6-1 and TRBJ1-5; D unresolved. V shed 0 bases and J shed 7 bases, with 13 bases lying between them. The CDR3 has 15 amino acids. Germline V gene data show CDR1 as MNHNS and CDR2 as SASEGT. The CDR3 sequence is CASSEALTSGQPQHF. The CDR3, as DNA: TGTGCCAGCAGTGAAGCGCTGACATCCGGCCAGCCCCAGCATTTT.

The CDR3 nucleotides are TGTGCCAGCAGCGGCGTTCTATCGGGTTACTACAATGAGCAGTTCTTC. Translating it yields CASSGVLSGYYNEQFF. This chain connects TRBV5-4 to TRBJ2-1; no clear D. Germline V CDR1 and CDR2: SGHNT, YYREEE (reference sequence). V dropped 4 bases and J dropped 3 bases, with 17 bases sitting between them. CDR3 length: 16 residues.

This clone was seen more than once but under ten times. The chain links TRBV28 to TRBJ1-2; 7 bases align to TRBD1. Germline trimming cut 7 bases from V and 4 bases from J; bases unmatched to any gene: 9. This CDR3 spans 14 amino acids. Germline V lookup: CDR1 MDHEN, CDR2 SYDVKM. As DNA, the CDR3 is TGTGCCAGCACCCTGACAGGGTCAGTCTATGGCTACACCTTC. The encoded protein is CASTLTGSVYGYTF.

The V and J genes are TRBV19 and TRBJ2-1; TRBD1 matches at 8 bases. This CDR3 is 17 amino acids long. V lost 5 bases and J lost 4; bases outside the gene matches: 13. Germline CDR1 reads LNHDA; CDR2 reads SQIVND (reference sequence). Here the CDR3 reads CASSVIHPTGAYNEQFF. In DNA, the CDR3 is TGTGCCAGTAGTGTTATACATCCGACAGGGGCTTACAATGAGCAGTTCTTC.

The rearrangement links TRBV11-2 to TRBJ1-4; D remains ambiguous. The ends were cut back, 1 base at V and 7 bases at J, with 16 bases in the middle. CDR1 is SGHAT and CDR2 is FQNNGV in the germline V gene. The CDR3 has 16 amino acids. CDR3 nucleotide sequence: TGTGCCAGCAGCTTAGGCCGTCGGCGCTCGGGTGAAAAACTGTTTTTT. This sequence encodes CASSLGRRRSGEKLFF.

The CDR3 DNA sequence: TGTGCCAGCAGCTCCCGGGGGGCCAGAACCGGGGAGCTGTTTTTT. This gives the protein CASSSRGARTGELFF. The chain uses TRBV7-3 and TRBJ2-2, with a weak D call TRBD2 (7 bases). This CDR3 spans 15 amino acids. The germline V and J ends were trimmed by 4 bases and 5 bases, with 14 bases remaining between them. The germline CDR1 and CDR2 sequences are SGHTA and FQGTGA.

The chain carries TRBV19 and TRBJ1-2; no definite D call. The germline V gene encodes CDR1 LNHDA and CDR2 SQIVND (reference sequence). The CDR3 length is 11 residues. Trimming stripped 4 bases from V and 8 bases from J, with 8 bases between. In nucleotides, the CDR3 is TGTGCCAGTAGTAAGGTGGGAGGCTACACCTTC. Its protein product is CASSKVGGYTF.

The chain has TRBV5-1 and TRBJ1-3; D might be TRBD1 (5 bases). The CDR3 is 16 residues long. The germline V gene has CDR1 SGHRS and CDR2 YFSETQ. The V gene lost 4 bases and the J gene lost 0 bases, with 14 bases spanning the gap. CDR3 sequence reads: CASSDPAGSSGNTIYF. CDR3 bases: TGCGCCAGCAGCGATCCTGCAGGGAGCTCTGGAAACACCATATATTTT.

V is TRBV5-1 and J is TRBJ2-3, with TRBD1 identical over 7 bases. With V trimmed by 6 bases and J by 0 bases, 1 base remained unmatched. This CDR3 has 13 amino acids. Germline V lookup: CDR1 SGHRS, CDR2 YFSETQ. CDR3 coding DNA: TGCGCCAGCAAGGACAGGAGCACAGATACGCAGTATTTT. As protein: CASKDRSTDTQYF.

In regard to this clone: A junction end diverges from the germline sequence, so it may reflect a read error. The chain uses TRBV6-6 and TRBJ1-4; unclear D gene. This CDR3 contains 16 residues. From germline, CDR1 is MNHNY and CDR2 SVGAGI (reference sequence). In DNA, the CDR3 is TGTGCCAGCAGTTACTCGAGAGGGCAGGTGGATGAAAAACTGCTTTTT. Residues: CASSYSRGQVDEKLLF.

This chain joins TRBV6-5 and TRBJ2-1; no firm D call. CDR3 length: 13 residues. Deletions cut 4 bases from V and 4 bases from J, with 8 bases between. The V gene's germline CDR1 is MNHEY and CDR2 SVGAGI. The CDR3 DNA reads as TGTGCCAGCAGTTTCGCTTTTTACAATGAGCAGTTCTTC. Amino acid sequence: CASSFAFYNEQFF.

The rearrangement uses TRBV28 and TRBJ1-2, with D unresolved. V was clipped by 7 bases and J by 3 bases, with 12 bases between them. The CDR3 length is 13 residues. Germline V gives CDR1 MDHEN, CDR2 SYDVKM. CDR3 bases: TGTGCCAGCATCACGGCGACCCACTATGGCTACACCTTC. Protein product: CASITATHYGYTF.

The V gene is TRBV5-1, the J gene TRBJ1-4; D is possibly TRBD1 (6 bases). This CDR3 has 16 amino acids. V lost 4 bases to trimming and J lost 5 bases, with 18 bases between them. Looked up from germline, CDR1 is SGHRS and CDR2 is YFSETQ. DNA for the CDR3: TGCGCCAGCAGCCTTGGCTGGACAGAGACGAATGAAAAACTGTTTTTT. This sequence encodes CASSLGWTETNEKLFF. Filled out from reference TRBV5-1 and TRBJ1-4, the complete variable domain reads KAGVTQTPRYLIKTRGQQVTLSCSPISGHRSVSWYQQTPGQGLQFLFEYFSETQRNKGNFPGRFSGRQFSNSRSEMNVSTLELGDSALYLCASSLGWTETNEKLFFGSGTQLSVL.

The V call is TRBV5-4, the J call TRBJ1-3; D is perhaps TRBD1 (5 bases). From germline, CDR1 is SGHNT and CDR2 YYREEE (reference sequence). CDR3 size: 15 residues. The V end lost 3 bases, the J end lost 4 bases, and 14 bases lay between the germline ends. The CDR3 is CASSSAGGAGNTIYF. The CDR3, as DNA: TGTGCCAGCAGCTCGGCCGGGGGAGCCGGAAACACCATATATTTT.

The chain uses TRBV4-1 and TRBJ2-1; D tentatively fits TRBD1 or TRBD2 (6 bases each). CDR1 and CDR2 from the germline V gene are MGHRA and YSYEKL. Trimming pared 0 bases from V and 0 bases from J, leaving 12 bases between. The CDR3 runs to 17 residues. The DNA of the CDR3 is TGCGCCAGCAGCCAAGAAAGGGGGAGGAGCTCCTACAATGAGCAGTTCTTC. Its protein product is CASSQERGRSSYNEQFF.

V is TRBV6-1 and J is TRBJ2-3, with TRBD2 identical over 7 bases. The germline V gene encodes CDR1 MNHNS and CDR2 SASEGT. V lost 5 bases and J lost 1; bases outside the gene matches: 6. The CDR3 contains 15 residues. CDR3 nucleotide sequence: TGTGCCAGCAGTCAAGAGCGGGGACGCACAGATACGCAGTATTTT. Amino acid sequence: CASSQERGRTDTQYF.

CDR3 nucleotides: TGTGCCAGCAGCGTAGCCGGTCCTGGGGCCAACGTCCTGACTTTC. It codes for CASSVAGPGANVLTF. This chain joins TRBV9 and TRBJ2-6; unclear D gene. This CDR3 spans 15 amino acids. V was cut by 0 bases and J by 2 bases, with 6 bases left in between. Germline V gene lookup returns CDR1 SGDLS and CDR2 YYNGEE.

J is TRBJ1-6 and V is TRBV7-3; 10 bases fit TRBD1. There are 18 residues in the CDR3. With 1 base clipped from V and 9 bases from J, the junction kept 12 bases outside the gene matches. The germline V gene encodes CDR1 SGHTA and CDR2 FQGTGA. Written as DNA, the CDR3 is TGTGCCAGCAGCTTAAGACCGACCGGGACAGGGGTTGGTTCACCCCTCCACTTT. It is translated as CASSLRPTGTGVGSPLHF.

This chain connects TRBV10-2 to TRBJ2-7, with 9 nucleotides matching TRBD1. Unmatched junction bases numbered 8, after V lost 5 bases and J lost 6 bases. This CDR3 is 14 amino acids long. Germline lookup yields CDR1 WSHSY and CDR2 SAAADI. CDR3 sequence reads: CASSPTGGEGEQYF. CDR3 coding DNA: TGCGCCAGCAGTCCCACAGGGGGCGAGGGCGAGCAGTACTTC.

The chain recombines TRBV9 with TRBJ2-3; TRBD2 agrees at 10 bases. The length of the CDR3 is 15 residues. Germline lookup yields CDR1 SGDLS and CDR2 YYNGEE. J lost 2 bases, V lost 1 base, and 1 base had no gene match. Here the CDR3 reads CASSVTSGNTDTQYF. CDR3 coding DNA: TGTGCCAGCAGCGTAACTAGCGGGAACACAGATACGCAGTATTTT.